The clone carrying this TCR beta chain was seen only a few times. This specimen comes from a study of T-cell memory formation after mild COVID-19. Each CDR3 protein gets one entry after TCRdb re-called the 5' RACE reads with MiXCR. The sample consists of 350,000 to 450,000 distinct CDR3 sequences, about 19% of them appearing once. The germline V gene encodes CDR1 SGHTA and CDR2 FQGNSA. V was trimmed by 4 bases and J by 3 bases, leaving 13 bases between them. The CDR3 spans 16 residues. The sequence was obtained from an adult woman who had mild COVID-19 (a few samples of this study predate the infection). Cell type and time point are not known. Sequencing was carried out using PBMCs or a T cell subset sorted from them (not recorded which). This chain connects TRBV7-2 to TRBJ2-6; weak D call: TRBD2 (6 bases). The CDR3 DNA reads TGTGCCAGCAGCTCAAAACGGGGAGGTGGGGCCAACGTCCTGACTTTC. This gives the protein CASSSKRGGGANVLTF. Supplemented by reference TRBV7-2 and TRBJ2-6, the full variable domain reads GAGVSQSPSNKVTEKGKDVELRCDPISGHTALYWYRQSLGQGLEFLIYFQGNSAPDKSGLPSDRFSAERTGGSVSTLTIQRTQQEDSAVYLCASSSKRGGGANVLTFGAGSRLTVL.